This TCR beta chain came from a study of OX40 agonist ivuxolimab in advanced cancers. At the level of the study: Six ivuxolimab dose levels, 0.01 to 10 mg/kg, were given intravenously every 2 weeks. The group had a mean age of about 64 years, ranged from roughly 20 to 80, and was 82.7% male. Whole-study findings and limits: Dose levels from 0.1 to 3.0 mg/kg saw CD4+ and CD8+ blood T cells expand clonally by week 6.

As regards this clone: Its specificity is not known.

The CDR3 spans 14 residues. J gave up 12 bases and V 5 bases, and 8 bases lay outside the gene matches. From germline, CDR1 is SGHTA and CDR2 FQGTGA. Any history of autoimmune disease or systemic immunosuppression disqualified patients. Data came from immunoSEQ multiplex PCR; TCRdb stores just in-frame clones and leaves some out. Of about 120,000 clones in the sample, 75% to 90% were seen once. The sequence derives from an adult with an advanced solid tumor such as melanoma, head and neck, liver or kidney cancer. Sample: CD4+ or CD8+ T cells sorted from blood, taken in a trial of the OX40 agonist ivuxolimab. The chain is built from TRBV7-3 and TRBJ2-1; 12 bases map to TRBD2. The CDR3 protein is CASSPGLAGTVQFF. The CDR3 coding sequence is TGTGCCAGCAGCCCAGGACTAGCGGGGACGGTGCAGTTCTTC.